These 19 T cell receptor beta chains were all obtained from the same sample, sequenced in a study of cytomegalovirus exposure and HLA in healthy donors. Primers included in the PCR were 60 Vbeta and 13 Jbeta primers. Here immunoSEQ multiplex PCR was the method, and the copy in TCRdb shows in-frame clones only, minus some. Of hundreds of thousands of clones listed, roughly 85% are singletons. Sequenced material: PBMCs. These receptors came from a male donor in good health and CMV-seronegative.

J is TRBJ2-5 and V is TRBV7-3; TRBD2 aligns across 7 bases. The CDR3 contains 15 residues. V lost 4 bases to trimming and J lost 4 bases; unmatched junction nucleotides: 9. Germline CDR1 and CDR2: SGHTA and FQGTGA. CDR3 region: CASSYSGEGGETQYF. The CDR3 DNA reads TGTGCCAGCAGCTACTCGGGGGAGGGTGGAGAGACCCAGTACTTC.

This chain joins TRBV7-3 and TRBJ2-5; D may be TRBD1 (6 bases). Germline CDR1 and CDR2: SGHTA and FQGTGA. Trimming removed 0 bases from V and 1 base from J, with 9 bases in between. This CDR3 contains 15 residues. This chain's CDR3 is CASSLTVDSQETQYF. CDR3 DNA sequence: TGTGCCAGCAGCTTAACGGTGGACAGCCAAGAGACCCAGTACTTC.

This sequence joins TRBV28 and TRBJ1-1; TRBD1 is a possible D gene (6 bases). Per the germline V gene, CDR1 is MDHEN and CDR2 is SYDVKM. CDR3 length: 12 residues. Trimming cost V 8 bases and J 3 bases, with 10 bases left between them. CDR3 DNA: TGTGCCAGCGCGCAGGGGTACACTGAAGCTTTCTTT. It is translated as CASAQGYTEAFF.

This clone appeared once. The rearrangement uses TRBV15 and TRBJ2-1; 10 bases line up with TRBD2. J lost 4 bases, V lost 3 bases, and 0 bases had no gene match. This CDR3 is built from 14 residues. The germline V gene has CDR1 LNHNV and CDR2 YYDKDF (reference sequence). CDR3 in DNA: TGTGCCACCAGCAGTAGCGGGGGGTACAATGAGCAGTTCTTC. It translates to CATSSSGGYNEQFF.

The chain links TRBV5-4 to TRBJ1-2; the match to TRBD1 covers 7 bases. From germline, CDR1 is SGHNT and CDR2 YYREEE (reference sequence). CDR3 size: 16 residues. The V and J ends lost 2 bases and 6 bases, in that order; junction bases with no gene match: 13. CDR3 DNA sequence: TGTGCCAGCAGCTTCGGGTCGGAGGGGGCAAAGCATGGCTACACCTTC. Translation gives CASSFGSEGAKHGYTF.

V usage is TRBV5-1 and J usage is TRBJ2-3; D is unclear. V was clipped by 1 base and J by 0 bases, with 9 bases between them. The CDR3 is 15 amino acids. Germline CDR1 reads SGHRS; CDR2 reads YFSETQ. CDR3 in amino acids: CASSLMTPSTDTQYF. The CDR3 DNA follows: TGCGCCAGCAGCTTGATGACACCTAGCACAGATACGCAGTATTTT.

The rearrangement uses TRBV25-1 and TRBJ2-2; TRBD1 might be the D (5 bases). The germline gives CDR1 MGHDK, CDR2 SYGVNS. The V end lost 6 bases, the J end lost 1 base, and 9 bases lay between the germline ends. This CDR3 is 14 amino acids long. This CDR3 is CASRVGQNTGELFF. CDR3 nucleotide sequence: TGTGCCAGCAGAGTGGGGCAGAACACCGGGGAGCTGTTTTTT.

The chain is built from TRBV28 and TRBJ2-7, with 7 nucleotides matching TRBD2. V lost 7 bases and J lost 1; bases outside the gene matches: 7. This CDR3 has 14 amino acids. Germline CDR1 and CDR2: MDHEN and SYDVKM. The CDR3 bases are TGTGCCAGCACCAAGGGGAGGGGATCCTACGAGCAGTACTTC. Translating gives CASTKGRGSYEQYF.

In nucleotides, the CDR3 is TGCGCCAGCAGCAATTACTACGAAGCTAACTATGGCTACACCTTC. Residues: CASSNYYEANYGYTF. The genes are TRBV5-1 and TRBJ1-2, with D uncertain. Germline V lookup: CDR1 SGHRS, CDR2 YFSETQ. CDR3 length: 15 residues. With 4 bases removed from V and 0 bases from J, the gap between germline ends came to 13 bases.

This chain uses TRBV7-7 with TRBJ1-5; 8 positions match TRBD1. The CDR3 spans 19 residues. Germline V gene sequence: CDR1 SSHAT, CDR2 FNYEAQ (reference sequence). J was trimmed by 2 bases and V by 4 bases; bases with no gene match: 16. The CDR3 DNA reads as TGTGCCAGCAGCTCTAGGGGGGTGTCAGGGGGCGAGGGCAATCAGCCCCAGCATTTT. Translating it yields CASSSRGVSGGEGNQPQHF.

This clone was detected only a few times. The CDR3 coding sequence is TGTGCCAGCAGCTTAATTACTCGGGCGGGACTGAAGGAGACCCAGTACTTC. This codes for CASSLITRAGLKETQYF. J is TRBJ2-5 and V is TRBV7-8; D is possibly TRBD2 (6 bases). The CDR3 spans 17 residues. Trimming cost V 2 bases and J 5 bases, with 21 bases left between them. CDR1 is SGHVS, CDR2 FQNEAQ, per germline.

The rearrangement uses TRBV6-5 and TRBJ2-3; possibly TRBD1 for D (6 bases). This CDR3 comprises 14 residues. Trimming took 3 bases from V and 6 from J, leaving 13 bases between them. Germline V CDR1 and CDR2: MNHEY, SVGAGI. The CDR3 DNA sequence: TGTGCCAGCAGTTATTCAACAGGGACGGATACGCAGTATTTT. Its protein product is CASSYSTGTDTQYF.

The chain has TRBV2 and TRBJ1-6; 8 bases fit TRBD1. Per the germline V gene, CDR1 is SNHLY and CDR2 is FYNNEI. Trimming removed 6 bases from V and 6 bases from J; junction bases left unmatched: 4. CDR3 length: 14 amino acids. The CDR3 spells CASRRTGSNSPLHF. CDR3 coding DNA: TGTGCCAGCAGGCGGACAGGGTCTAATTCACCCCTCCACTTT.

The chain joins TRBV4-3 to TRBJ2-3; 13 bases are shared with TRBD2. Germline V gene lookup returns CDR1 LGHNA and CDR2 YSLEER. Unmatched junction bases numbered 9, after V lost 0 bases and J lost 0 bases. The CDR3 spans 20 residues. The CDR3 bases are TGCGCCAGCAGCCAAGATCGGGGACTAGCGGGAAGCTCTAGCACAGATACGCAGTATTTT. Translation gives CASSQDRGLAGSSSTDTQYF.

V gene TRBV6-5 combines with J gene TRBJ2-7; D uncertain. The V gene's germline CDR1 is MNHEY and CDR2 SVGAGI. V dropped 2 bases and J dropped 2 bases, with 10 bases sitting between them. CDR3 length: 14 amino acids. The CDR3 coding sequence is TGTGCCAGCAGTTACGCTCTTGGCCCCTACGAGCAGTACTTC. Its protein is CASSYALGPYEQYF.

A remark on this clone: Relative to the germline gene, one junction end is altered; a read error may explain this. This chain joins TRBV7-9 and TRBJ2-7, with D maybe TRBD1 (5 bases). Germline assignment: CDR1 SEHNR and CDR2 FQNEAQ (reference sequence). The CDR3 is made up of 16 amino acids. The CDR3 DNA reads TGTTCCAGCAGCGTCCTAGGGGCCGCCGGTGCCTACGAGCAGTACTTC. Translated: CSSSVLGAAGAYEQYF.

The CDR3 here is CASSLATGFNEKLFF. The CDR3 DNA is TGTGCCAGCAGCTTAGCGACAGGTTTTAATGAAAAACTGTTTTTT. The chain combines TRBV11-3 with TRBJ1-4; a possible D gene is TRBD1 (6 bases). The V end was cut by 1 base, the J end by 4 bases, with 10 bases between. CDR3 length equals 15 residues. CDR1 and CDR2 from the germline V gene are SGHNT and YENEEA.

V and J are TRBV30 and TRBJ2-5; D is unclear. The closer fit of TRBJ2-7 to the DNA end suggests the J call may be wrong. Looked up from germline, CDR1 is GTSNPN and CDR2 is SVGIG (reference sequence). The CDR3 loop spans 13 amino acids. In nucleotides, the CDR3 is TGTGCCTGGAGTGGAGGCATTACCTACGAGCAGTACTTC. Its protein is CAWSGGITYEQYF.

The rearrangement joins TRBV6-1 to TRBJ2-7; 7 positions match TRBD1. Per the germline V gene, CDR1 is MNHNS and CDR2 is SASEGT. The CDR3 runs 11 residues. CDR3: CTRNRGYEQYF. CDR3 nucleotide sequence: TGTACCCGAAACAGGGGCTACGAGCAGTACTTC.